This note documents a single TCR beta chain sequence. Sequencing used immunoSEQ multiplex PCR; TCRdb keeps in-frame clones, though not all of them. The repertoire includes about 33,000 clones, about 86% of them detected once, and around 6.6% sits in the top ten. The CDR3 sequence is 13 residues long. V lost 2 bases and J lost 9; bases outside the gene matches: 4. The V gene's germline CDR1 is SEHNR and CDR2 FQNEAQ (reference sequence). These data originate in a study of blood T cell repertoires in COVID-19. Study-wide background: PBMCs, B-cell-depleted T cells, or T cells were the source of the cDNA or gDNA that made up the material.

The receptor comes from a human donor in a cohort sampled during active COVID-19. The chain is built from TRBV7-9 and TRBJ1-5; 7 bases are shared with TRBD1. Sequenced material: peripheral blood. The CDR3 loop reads CASSLQGDRPQHF. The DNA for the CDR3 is TGTGCCAGCAGCTTACAGGGGGACCGGCCCCAGCATTTT.